Listed below are T cell receptor beta chains from one sample, sequenced in a study of blood T cell repertoires in COVID-19. Sequenced by immunoSEQ multiplex PCR; TCRdb stores in-frame clones only, minus some. The table has about 76,000 clones, approximately 84% seen once. The specimen sequenced was peripheral blood. Receptor source: a man aged 60 to 75 with COVID-19, enrolled during active disease. The CDR3 runs from the conserved cysteine through the conserved F or W. Fields, in order: clone size, D gene, J gene, V gene, CDR3 protein. The D gene is left open where the match is weak. Expanded clones are given a class, and other clones once, few, many or no size at all.

>few|.|TRBJ2-3|TRBV27
CASSLEGDTQYF
>.|TRBD2|TRBJ2-1|TRBV19
CASSIPTTRGGLYNEQFF
>.|.|TRBJ2-3|TRBV7-9
CASSLAPADTQYF
>.|TRBD2|TRBJ2-7|TRBV10-2
CASSEGLASTYEQYF
>.|TRBD1|TRBJ1-6|TRBV11-2
CASSDWTGNNSPLHF
>.|TRBD1|TRBJ1-2|TRBV5-4
CASSLAGQNNYGYTF
>.|TRBD1|TRBJ1-2|TRBV24-1
CATSDGQGDGYTF
>.|.|TRBJ2-3|TRBV21-1
CASSKRRGGRNTQYF
>once|.|TRBJ1-5|TRBV6-1
CASSESGSNQPQHF
>.|.|TRBJ1-4|TRBV18
CASSPSSPQGSTNEKLFF
>.|.|TRBJ1-6|TRBV3-1/TRBV3-2
CASSHQGADSPLHF
>.|TRBD1|TRBJ2-6|TRBV5-4
CASSLGTGSGSGANVLTF
>.|.|TRBJ2-7|TRBV10-3
CAISESPGAYEQYF
>.|.|TRBJ2-7|TRBV6-5
CASTKQRQGGYEQYF
>.|TRBD2|TRBJ2-7|TRBV6-5
CASMGLAGGSYEQYF
>.|.|TRBJ2-3|TRBV7-6
CASSSNPPTVSSTDTQYF
>.|TRBD1|TRBJ1-2|TRBV3-1/TRBV3-2
CASSQEVGGSHGYTF
>once|TRBD2|TRBJ2-2|TRBV19
CASRDIGLAGGLGTGELFF
>once|TRBD2|TRBJ2-5|TRBV4-2
CASSQDAGMAGGEETQYF
>.|TRBD2|TRBJ2-1|TRBV5-6
CASSVAGGDNEQFF
>.|.|TRBJ1-1|TRBV6-5
CASSYGTWDTEAFF
>.|.|TRBJ1-2|TRBV9
CASSVDLENYGYTF
>.|TRBD2|TRBJ2-1|TRBV6-1
CASSERLAGEYNEQFF
>.|.|TRBJ2-5|TRBV2
CASRQTGSVETQYF
>few|TRBD1|TRBJ1-3|TRBV5-6
CASSRDRGRGNTIYF
>.|.|TRBJ2-3|TRBV3-1/TRBV3-2
CASSPTATLGRADTQYF
>.|.|TRBJ2-7|TRBV10-2
CASSPGLGEQYF
>.|TRBD2|TRBJ2-1|TRBV6-5
CASGTSGAYNEQFF
>.|.|TRBJ2-7|TRBV3-1/TRBV3-2
CASSQESVYEQYF
>few|TRBD2|TRBJ2-7|TRBV9
CASSEGLAKYEQYF
>.|TRBD1|TRBJ1-3|TRBV7-3
CASSPGQGRDTIYF
>many|.|TRBJ1-6|TRBV27
CASTGYSPLHF
>.|TRBD2|TRBJ2-3|TRBV9
CASSALTSGSTDTQYF
>.|.|TRBJ2-5|TRBV6-4
CASWGLVYQETQYF
>.|.|TRBJ1-1|TRBV6-4
CASKAGMNTEAFF
>.|.|TRBJ1-2|TRBV2
CASSDNPYGYTF
>.|TRBD1|TRBJ2-5|TRBV6-6
CASRLDRRETQYF
>few|.|TRBJ2-5|TRBV5-4
CASSWGGTGAIQETQYF
>once|TRBD2|TRBJ2-3|TRBV3-1/TRBV3-2
CASSQGTSADTQYF
>few|.|TRBJ2-7|TRBV11-1
CASSFGTTLYEQYF